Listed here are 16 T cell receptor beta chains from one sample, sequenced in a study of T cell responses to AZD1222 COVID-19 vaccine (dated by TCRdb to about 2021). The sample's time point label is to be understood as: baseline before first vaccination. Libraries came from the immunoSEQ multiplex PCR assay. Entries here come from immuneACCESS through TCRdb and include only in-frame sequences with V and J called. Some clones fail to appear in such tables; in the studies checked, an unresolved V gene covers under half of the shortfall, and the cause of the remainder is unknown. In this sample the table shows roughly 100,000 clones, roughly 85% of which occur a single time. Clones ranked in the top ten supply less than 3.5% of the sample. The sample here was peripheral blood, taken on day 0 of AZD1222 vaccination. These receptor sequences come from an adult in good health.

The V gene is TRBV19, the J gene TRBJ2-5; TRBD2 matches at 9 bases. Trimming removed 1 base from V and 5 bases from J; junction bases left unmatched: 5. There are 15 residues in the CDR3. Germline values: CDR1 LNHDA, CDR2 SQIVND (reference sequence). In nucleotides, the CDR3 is TGTGCCAGTAGTATAGGGGGGACTAGCTCGGAGACCCAGTACTTC. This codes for CASSIGGTSSETQYF.

Here the CDR3 DNA reads TGTGCCTGGAGTGTCGAGACAGGGAGGCCCGGGGAGCTGTTTTTT. Translation: CAWSVETGRPGELFF. This sequence joins TRBV30 and TRBJ2-2; TRBD1 is a possible D gene (7 bases). The V gene's germline CDR1 is GTSNPN and CDR2 SVGIG (reference sequence). V was trimmed by 0 bases and J by 6 bases, leaving 14 bases between them. The length of the CDR3 is 15 residues.

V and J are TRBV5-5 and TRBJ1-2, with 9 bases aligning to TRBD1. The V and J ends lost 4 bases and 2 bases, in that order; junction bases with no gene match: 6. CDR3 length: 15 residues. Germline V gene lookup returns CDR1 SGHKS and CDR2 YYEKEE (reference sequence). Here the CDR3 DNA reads TGTGCCAGCAGCCCCAGAGGGACAGGGAACTATGGCTACACCTTC. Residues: CASSPRGTGNYGYTF.

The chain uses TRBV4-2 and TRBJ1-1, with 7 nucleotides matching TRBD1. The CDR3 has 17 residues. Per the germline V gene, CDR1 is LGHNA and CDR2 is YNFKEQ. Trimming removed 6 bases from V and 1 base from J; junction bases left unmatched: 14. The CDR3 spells CASRSSGTAFGNTEAFF. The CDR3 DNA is TGTGCCAGCAGGTCCTCCGGGACAGCCTTTGGGAACACTGAAGCTTTCTTT.

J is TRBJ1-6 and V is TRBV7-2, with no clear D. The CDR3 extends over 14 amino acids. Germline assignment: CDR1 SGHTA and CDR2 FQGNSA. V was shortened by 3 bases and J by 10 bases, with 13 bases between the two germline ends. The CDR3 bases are TGTGCCAGCAGCTTCAGACGGGCGGAATCACCCCTCCACTTT. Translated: CASSFRRAESPLHF.

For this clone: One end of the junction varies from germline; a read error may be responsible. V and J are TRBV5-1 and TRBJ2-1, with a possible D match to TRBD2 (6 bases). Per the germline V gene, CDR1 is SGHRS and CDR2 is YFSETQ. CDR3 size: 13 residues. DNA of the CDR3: TGCGCCAGCAGCCCTGGGACTGAGATTCGAGGGCTCTTC. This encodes CASSPGTEIRGLF.

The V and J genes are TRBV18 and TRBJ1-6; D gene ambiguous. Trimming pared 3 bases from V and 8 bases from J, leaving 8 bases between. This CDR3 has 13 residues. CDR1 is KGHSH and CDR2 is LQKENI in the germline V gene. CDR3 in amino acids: CASSPISDSPLHF. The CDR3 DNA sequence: TGTGCCAGCTCACCGATCAGTGATTCACCCCTCCACTTT.

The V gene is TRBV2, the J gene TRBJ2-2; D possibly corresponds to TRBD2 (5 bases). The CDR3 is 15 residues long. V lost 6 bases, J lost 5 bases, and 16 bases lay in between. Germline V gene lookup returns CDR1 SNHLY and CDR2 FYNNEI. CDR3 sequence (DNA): TGTGCCAGCAGCATATACCCGGGGTCTACCGGGGAGCTGTTTTTT. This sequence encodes CASSIYPGSTGELFF.

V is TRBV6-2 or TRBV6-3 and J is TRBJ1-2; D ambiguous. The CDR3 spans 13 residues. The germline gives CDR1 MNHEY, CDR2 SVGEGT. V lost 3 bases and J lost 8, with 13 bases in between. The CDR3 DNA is TGTGCCAGCAGTTATTGGCAGGAGGAGGGCTACACCTTC. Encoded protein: CASSYWQEEGYTF.

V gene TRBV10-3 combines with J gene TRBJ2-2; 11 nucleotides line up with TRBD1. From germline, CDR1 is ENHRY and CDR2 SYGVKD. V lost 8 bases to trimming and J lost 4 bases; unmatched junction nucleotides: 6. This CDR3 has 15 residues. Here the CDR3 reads CAIRGTGGGTGELFF. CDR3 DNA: TGTGCCATCCGGGGGACAGGGGGTGGCACCGGGGAGCTGTTTTTT.

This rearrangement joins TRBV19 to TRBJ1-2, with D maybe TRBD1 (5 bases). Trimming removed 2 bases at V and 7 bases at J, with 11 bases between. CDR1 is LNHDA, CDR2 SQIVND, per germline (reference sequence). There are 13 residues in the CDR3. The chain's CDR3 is CASSITQGSGYTF. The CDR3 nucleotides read TGTGCCAGTAGTATAACTCAGGGTAGTGGCTACACCTTC.

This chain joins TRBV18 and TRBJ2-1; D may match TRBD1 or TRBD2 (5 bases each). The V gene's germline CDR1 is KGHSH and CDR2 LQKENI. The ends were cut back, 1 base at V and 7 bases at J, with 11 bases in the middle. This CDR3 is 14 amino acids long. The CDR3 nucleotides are TGTGCCAGCTCACCACAGTCCGGGGCGAATGAGCAGTTCTTC. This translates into CASSPQSGANEQFF.

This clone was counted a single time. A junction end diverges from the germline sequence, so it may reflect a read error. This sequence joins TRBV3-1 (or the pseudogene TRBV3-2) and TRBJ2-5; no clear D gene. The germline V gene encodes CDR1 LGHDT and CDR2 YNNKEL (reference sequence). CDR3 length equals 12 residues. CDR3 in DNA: TGTGCCAGCAGCTCCCCTTCGAGCTTCTTTCACTTC. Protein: CASSSPSSFFHF.

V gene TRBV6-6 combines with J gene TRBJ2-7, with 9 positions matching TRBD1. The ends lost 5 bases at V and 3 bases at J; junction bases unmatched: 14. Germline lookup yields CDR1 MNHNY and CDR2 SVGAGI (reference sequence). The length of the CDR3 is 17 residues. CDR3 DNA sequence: TGTGCCAGCAGTCCTTATTACTCCGGGACAGGGAACTACGAGCAGTACTTC. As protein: CASSPYYSGTGNYEQYF.

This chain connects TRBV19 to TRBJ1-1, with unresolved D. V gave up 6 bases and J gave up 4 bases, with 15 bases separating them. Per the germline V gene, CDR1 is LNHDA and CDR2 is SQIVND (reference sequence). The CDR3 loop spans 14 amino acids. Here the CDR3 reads CASRHQDGSTEAFF. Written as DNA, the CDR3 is TGTGCCAGTAGACACCAGGACGGGAGCACTGAAGCTTTCTTT.

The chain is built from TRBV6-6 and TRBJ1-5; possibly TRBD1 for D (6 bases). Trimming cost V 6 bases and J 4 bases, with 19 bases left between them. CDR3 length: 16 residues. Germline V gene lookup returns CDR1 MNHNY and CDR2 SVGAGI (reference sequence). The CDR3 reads CASSPDRILVNQPQHF. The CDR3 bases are TGTGCCAGCAGCCCGGACAGAATACTGGTGAATCAGCCCCAGCATTTT.